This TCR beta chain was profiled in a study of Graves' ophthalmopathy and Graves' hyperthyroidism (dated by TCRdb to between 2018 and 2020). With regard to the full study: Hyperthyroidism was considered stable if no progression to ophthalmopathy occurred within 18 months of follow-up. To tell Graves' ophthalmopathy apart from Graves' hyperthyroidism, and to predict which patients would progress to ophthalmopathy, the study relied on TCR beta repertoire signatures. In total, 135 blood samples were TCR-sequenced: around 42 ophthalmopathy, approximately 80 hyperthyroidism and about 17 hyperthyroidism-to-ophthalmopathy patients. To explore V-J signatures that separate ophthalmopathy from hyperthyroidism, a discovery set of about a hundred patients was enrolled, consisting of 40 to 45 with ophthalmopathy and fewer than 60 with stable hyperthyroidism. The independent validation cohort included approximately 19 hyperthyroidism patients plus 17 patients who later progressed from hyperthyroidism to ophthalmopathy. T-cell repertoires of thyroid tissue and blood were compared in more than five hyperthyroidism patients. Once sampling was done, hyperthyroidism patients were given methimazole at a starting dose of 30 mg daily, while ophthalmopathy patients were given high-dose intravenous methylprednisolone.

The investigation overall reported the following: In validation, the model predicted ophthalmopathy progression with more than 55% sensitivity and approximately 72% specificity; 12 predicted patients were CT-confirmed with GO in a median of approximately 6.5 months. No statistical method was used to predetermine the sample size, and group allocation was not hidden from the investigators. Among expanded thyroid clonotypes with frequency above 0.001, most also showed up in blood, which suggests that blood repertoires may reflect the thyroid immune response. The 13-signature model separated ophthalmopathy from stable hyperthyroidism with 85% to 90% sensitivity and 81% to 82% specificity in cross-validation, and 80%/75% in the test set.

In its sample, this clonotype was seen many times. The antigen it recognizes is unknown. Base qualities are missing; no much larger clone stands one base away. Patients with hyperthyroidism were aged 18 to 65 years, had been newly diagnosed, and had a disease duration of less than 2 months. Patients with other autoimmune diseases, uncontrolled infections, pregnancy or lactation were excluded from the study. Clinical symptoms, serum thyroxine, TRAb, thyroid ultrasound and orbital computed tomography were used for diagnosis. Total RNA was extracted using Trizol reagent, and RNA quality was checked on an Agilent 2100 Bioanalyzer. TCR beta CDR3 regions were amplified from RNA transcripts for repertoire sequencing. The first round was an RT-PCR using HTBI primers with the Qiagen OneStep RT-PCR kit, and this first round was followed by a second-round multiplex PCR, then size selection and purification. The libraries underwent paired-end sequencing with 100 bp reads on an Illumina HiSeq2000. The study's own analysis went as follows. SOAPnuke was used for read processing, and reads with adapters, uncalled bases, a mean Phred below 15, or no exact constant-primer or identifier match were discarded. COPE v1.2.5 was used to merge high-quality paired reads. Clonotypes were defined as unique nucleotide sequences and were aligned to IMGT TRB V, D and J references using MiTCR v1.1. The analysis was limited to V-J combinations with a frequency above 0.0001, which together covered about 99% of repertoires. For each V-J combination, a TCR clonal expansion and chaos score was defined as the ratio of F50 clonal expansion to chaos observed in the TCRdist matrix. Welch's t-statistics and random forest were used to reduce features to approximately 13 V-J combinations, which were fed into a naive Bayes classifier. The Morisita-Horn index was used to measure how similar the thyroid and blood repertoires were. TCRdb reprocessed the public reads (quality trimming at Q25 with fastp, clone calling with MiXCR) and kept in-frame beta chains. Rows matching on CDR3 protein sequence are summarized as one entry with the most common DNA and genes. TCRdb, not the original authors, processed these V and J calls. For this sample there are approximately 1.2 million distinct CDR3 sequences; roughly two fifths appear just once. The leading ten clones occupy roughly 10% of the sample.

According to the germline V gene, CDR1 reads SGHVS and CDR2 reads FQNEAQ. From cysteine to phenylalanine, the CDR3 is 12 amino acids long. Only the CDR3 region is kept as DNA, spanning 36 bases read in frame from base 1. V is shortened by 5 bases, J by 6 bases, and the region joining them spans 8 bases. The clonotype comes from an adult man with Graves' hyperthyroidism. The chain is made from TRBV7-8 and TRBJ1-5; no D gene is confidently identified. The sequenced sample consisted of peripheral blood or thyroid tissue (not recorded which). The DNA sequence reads TGTGCCAGCAGCCGGATTGGTCAGCCCCAGCATTTT. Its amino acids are CASSRIGQPQHF.